This TCR beta chain appears in the sequencing data of a study of cytomegalovirus exposure and HLA in healthy donors. Notes on the study in general: Highly shared sequence variants in one cluster were likely a sequencing artifact. When analyzed later, a missense DCLRE1C variant was found to be linked to TCR beta V- and J-gene trimming. Later analysis found that TCR beta chains associated with HLA were more clonally expanded than other, equally common chains.

The primer mix had 60 Vbeta and 13 Jbeta primers. Clones were sequenced by immunoSEQ multiplex PCR, and TCRdb holds only the in-frame ones, with some missing. The sample spans just over 80,000 clones; the ten largest clones claim approximately 1.1%. Per the germline V gene, CDR1 is MGHRA and CDR2 is YSYEKL. This CDR3 has 14 residues. Trimming stripped 1 base from V and 7 bases from J, with 11 bases between. About this clone itself: Its antigen is unknown.

The chain couples TRBV4-1 to TRBJ1-5; D remains unclear. The sequence derives from a woman in her 30s in good health and CMV-seronegative. Specimen: PBMCs. The DNA of the CDR3 is TGCGCCAGCAGCCAAGTCCTCCAAAGCCAGCCCCAGCATTTT. It codes for CASSQVLQSQPQHF.